The clone carrying this T cell receptor beta chain was seen a handful of times. Its antigen is not known. This sample stems from a study of response to subunit inactivated influenza vaccine. Study-level results: The authors suggested that every seasonal influenza vaccination recruits few new T cells.

TCRdb recomputed calls from the RT-PCR reads with MiXCR, one row per CDR3 protein. The data hold hundreds of thousands of distinct CDR3 sequences, with approximately 7.7% observed a single time. The J segment lost 2 bases and the V segment lost 5 bases, leaving 10 bases of the junction unmatched. CDR1 MDHEN and CDR2 SYDVKM come from the germline V gene. The CDR3 has 16 residues. Here the sequenced sample was PBMCs from blood, taken around 25 months after vaccination. The receptor was derived from a man between 45 and 75 years old who received an inactivated influenza vaccine. The V call is TRBV28, the J call TRBJ2-5; 8 bases map to TRBD1. CDR3 DNA: TGTGCCAGCAGTATCCTACCGAACAGGGGGCAAGAGACCCAGTACTTC. Translation: CASSILPNRGQETQYF.